The 27 T cell receptor beta chains given below trace back to one sample, sequenced in a study of patients and donors after allogeneic stem cell transplantation. TCRdb called the RT-PCR reads again in MiXCR, with one record for every CDR3 protein. The sample records roughly 960,000 distinct CDR3 sequences, roughly 18% being singletons. The sample comprised blood, either unsorted or a sorted T cell fraction (not recorded which). Receptors were obtained from a human donor who was either an allogeneic HSCT recipient or a stem cell or donor lymphocyte infusion donor (not recorded which). It is not recorded whose cells these are; they may come from a transplant donor.

The rearrangement uses TRBV2 and TRBJ2-2; tentative D call: TRBD1 (6 bases). This CDR3 is built from 13 residues. CDR1 and CDR2 from the germline V gene are SNHLY and FYNNEI. V was shortened by 8 bases and J by 7 bases, with 14 bases between the two germline ends. The CDR3: CASGFQGGGELFF. The CDR3 nucleotides are TGTGCCAGCGGGTTCCAAGGGGGCGGGGAGCTGTTTTTT.

The sample holds one count of this clonotype. The chain uses TRBV7-2 and TRBJ2-7; a possible D gene is TRBD1 (6 bases). This CDR3 region has 14 residues. V was pared by 2 bases and J by 6 bases, with 14 bases between. Germline values: CDR1 SGHTA, CDR2 FQGNSA. CDR3: CASSLKPGHAEQYF. The CDR3 nucleotides are TGTGCCAGCAGCTTAAAGCCGGGACATGCCGAGCAGTACTTC.

This clonotype was seen a handful of times. The V gene is TRBV12-3 or TRBV12-4, the J gene TRBJ2-5, with 7 positions matching TRBD1. The CDR3 is 17 amino acids. V was pared by 4 bases and J by 10 bases, with 21 bases of the junction left unmatched. CDR3 nucleotides: TGTGCCAGCAGTTCTGGCCCTACAGGGGCCCCTGTCACTGGCCAGTACTTC. Translation gives CASSSGPTGAPVTGQYF.

The CDR3 coding sequence is TGTGCCAGCAATGACAGGGACGGCACCGGGGAGCTGTTTTTT. Translated: CASNDRDGTGELFF. The chain recombines TRBV12-3 or TRBV12-4 with TRBJ2-2, with TRBD1 matching over 7 bases. The CDR3 runs to 14 residues. Germline trimming cut 7 bases from V and 4 bases from J; bases unmatched to any gene: 6.

The rearrangement uses TRBV4-1 and TRBJ2-3; TRBD2 matches 8 bases. The germline V gene has CDR1 MGHRA and CDR2 YSYEKL. The V segment lost 0 bases and the J segment 2 bases; nucleotides outside the gene matches: 7. This CDR3 comprises 17 residues. Here the CDR3 reads CASSQDRGGSYTDTQYF. The CDR3 region has the DNA TGCGCCAGCAGCCAAGATCGGGGGGGGTCCTACACAGATACGCAGTATTTT.

This clonotype appeared a few times. The chain links TRBV5-1 to TRBJ1-1; the match to TRBD1 covers 7 bases. V was clipped by 4 bases and J by 1 base; unmatched bases: 7. The germline gives CDR1 SGHRS, CDR2 YFSETQ. The CDR3 contains 15 residues. CDR3 sequence (DNA): TGCGCCAGCAGCCCAGGGGGGGATCGGAACACTGAAGCTTTCTTT. Translation: CASSPGGDRNTEAFF.

This clonotype was recorded a few times. V and J are TRBV2 and TRBJ1-1; TRBD1 aligns across 9 bases. Looked up from germline, CDR1 is SNHLY and CDR2 is FYNNEI. The CDR3 contains 12 residues. J lost 9 bases, V lost 7 bases, and 6 bases had no gene match. The CDR3 region is CASIRDRDQAFF. CDR3 sequence (DNA): TGTGCCAGCATCCGGGACAGGGACCAAGCTTTCTTT.

The rearrangement links TRBV2 to TRBJ2-2, with D possibly being TRBD2 (5 bases). The CDR3 covers 14 residues. Trimming removed 3 bases at V and 4 bases at J, with 9 bases between. CDR1 and CDR2 from the germline V gene are SNHLY and FYNNEI. The CDR3 DNA sequence: TGTGCCAGCAGTGAGGCGGCGGGCACCGGGGAGCTGTTTTTT. Its protein product is CASSEAAGTGELFF.

In its sample, this clonotype was seen many times. The rearrangement links TRBV29-1 to TRBJ2-7, with TRBD1 matching over 7 bases. V dropped 6 bases and J dropped 2; count of bases not matched to a gene: 4. The germline gives CDR1 SQVTM, CDR2 ANQGSEA. This CDR3 is built from 12 residues. Written as DNA, the CDR3 is TGCAGCGTCGGAGGACAGGCCTACGAGCAGTACTTC. Translation: CSVGGQAYEQYF.

This clonotype appeared many times. The chain combines TRBV12-3 or TRBV12-4 with TRBJ1-2; 8 nucleotides align to TRBD1. CDR3 size: 13 residues. V was clipped by 4 bases and J by 8 bases; unmatched bases: 6. The CDR3: CASSWGQAGGYTF. CDR3 coding DNA: TGTGCCAGCAGTTGGGGACAGGCGGGGGGCTACACCTTC.

The chain is built from TRBV2 and TRBJ1-5; possibly TRBD1 for D (5 bases). The CDR3 has 15 amino acids. Germline V gives CDR1 SNHLY, CDR2 FYNNEI. Deletions cut 6 bases from V and 3 bases from J, with 15 bases between. CDR3 loop: CASRENGGNNQPQHF. CDR3 nucleotide sequence: TGTGCCAGCAGAGAAAATGGGGGAAACAATCAGCCCCAGCATTTT.

The J gene is TRBJ2-7, the V gene TRBV25-1, with a possible D match to TRBD1 (6 bases). The CDR3 runs 15 residues. Trimming stripped 3 bases from V and 3 bases from J, with 15 bases between. CDR1 and CDR2 from the germline V gene are MGHDK and SYGVNS. The CDR3 DNA follows: TGTGCCAGCAGTGACCCCGCCGGACAGAACTACGAGCAGTACTTC. It codes for CASSDPAGQNYEQYF.

CDR3 in amino acids: CASSPPWTSGGYEQYF. DNA for the CDR3: TGTGCCAGCAGCCCCCCCTGGACTAGCGGGGGCTACGAGCAGTACTTC. The chain combines TRBV13 with TRBJ2-7; 13 bases line up with TRBD2. CDR1 and CDR2 from the germline V gene are PRHDT and FYEKMQ (reference sequence). V was pared by 5 bases and J by 3 bases, with 7 bases of the junction left unmatched. The CDR3 sequence is 16 residues long.

There are a few counts of this clonotype. The chain joins TRBV5-1 to TRBJ2-3, with 10 bases lining up with TRBD2. Trimming removed 3 bases from V and 0 bases from J; junction bases left unmatched: 4. Looked up from germline, CDR1 is SGHRS and CDR2 is YFSETQ. The CDR3 is made up of 16 amino acids. The CDR3 protein is CASSYTTSGSTDTQYF. In DNA form, the CDR3 reads TGCGCCAGCAGCTACACGACTAGCGGGAGCACAGATACGCAGTATTTT.

J is TRBJ1-4 and V is TRBV2; D call uncertain. V was trimmed by 3 bases and J by 8 bases, leaving 7 bases between them. The CDR3 length is 12 residues. Per the germline V gene, CDR1 is SNHLY and CDR2 is FYNNEI. In DNA, the CDR3 is TGTGCCAGCAGTGACGGTGCAGAAAAACTGTTTTTT. This codes for CASSDGAEKLFF.

The chain combines TRBV6-2 or TRBV6-3 with TRBJ2-7, with 11 bases matching TRBD2. This CDR3 region has 15 residues. Per the germline V gene, CDR1 is MNHEY and CDR2 is SVGEGT. V lost 5 bases, J lost 4 bases, and 7 bases stayed unmatched. The CDR3 reads CASSDTGLAEYEQYF. The CDR3 DNA is TGTGCCAGCAGTGACACGGGACTAGCGGAGTACGAGCAGTACTTC.

The CDR3 coding sequence is TGTGCTAGTGGTTTTGCGGCGCCGAACACCGGGGAGCTGTTTTTT. Protein sequence: CASGFAAPNTGELFF. This chain uses TRBV12-5 with TRBJ2-2, with D uncertain. The CDR3 length is 15 residues. V was trimmed by 3 bases and J by 0 bases, leaving 8 bases between them. CDR1 is LGHNT and CDR2 is FRNRAP in the germline V gene.

The chain has TRBV20-1 and TRBJ2-3; 10 bases match TRBD2. This CDR3 has 14 residues. With V trimmed by 2 bases and J by 6 bases, 5 bases remained unmatched. CDR1 is DFQATT and CDR2 is SNEGSKA in the germline V gene (reference sequence). The CDR3 loop reads CSARLAGVWDTQYF. The CDR3 coding sequence is TGCAGTGCTAGACTAGCGGGGGTATGGGATACGCAGTATTTT.

This clonotype was picked up many times. The rearrangement uses TRBV12-3 or TRBV12-4 and TRBJ1-1; no firm D call. The CDR3 has 12 residues. V lost 2 bases, J lost 1 base, and 2 bases lay in between. As DNA, the CDR3 is TGTGCCAGCAGTTTATGGAACACTGAAGCTTTCTTT. Translating it yields CASSLWNTEAFF.

A few counts support this clonotype. The chain employs TRBV10-3 and TRBJ2-7; 9 bases fit TRBD2. The CDR3 is made up of 16 amino acids. Trimming removed 0 bases from V and 6 bases from J; junction bases left unmatched: 9. Germline-derived CDR1 and CDR2 are ENHRY and SYGVKD. The CDR3 nucleotides are TGTGCCATCAGTGAGTCCCTACCGGGACTAGCTTTCGAGCAGTACTTC. It is translated as CAISESLPGLAFEQYF.

The chain employs TRBV27 and TRBJ1-6; maybe TRBD1 (6 bases). This CDR3 has 16 residues. Trimming stripped 5 bases from V and 1 base from J, with 12 bases between. Germline loops: CDR1 MNHEY, CDR2 SMNVEV (reference sequence). The CDR3 loop is CASSPTGTSYNSPLHF. CDR3 DNA sequence: TGTGCCAGCAGTCCAACAGGGACGTCCTATAATTCACCCCTCCACTTT.

This clonotype came up once. The chain joins TRBV9 to TRBJ2-7; TRBD2 matches 8 bases. Germline-derived CDR1 and CDR2 are SGDLS and YYNGEE. V shed 2 bases, J shed 5 bases, and the junction held 9 bases outside the gene matches. CDR3 size: 15 residues. CDR3 sequence reads: CASSVEAGGWDEQYF. In nucleotides, the CDR3 is TGTGCCAGCAGCGTCGAGGCGGGAGGTTGGGACGAGCAGTACTTC. Filled out from reference TRBV9 and TRBJ2-7, the complete variable domain reads DSGVTQTPKHLITATGQRVTLRCSPRSGDLSVYWYQQSLDQGLQFLIQYYNGEERAKGNILERFSAQQFPDLHSELNLSSLELGDSALYFCASSVEAGGWDEQYFGPGTRLTVT.

This clonotype showed up just a few times. V is TRBV18 and J is TRBJ1-2; D is possibly TRBD1 (5 bases). CDR1 and CDR2 (germline): KGHSH, LQKENI. This CDR3 spans 17 amino acids. With 0 bases removed from V and 3 bases from J, the gap between germline ends came to 17 bases. As DNA, the CDR3 is TGTGCCAGCTCACCACCGCGGGTCCGGGGGGTTGACTATGGCTACACCTTC. Translated: CASSPPRVRGVDYGYTF.

V and J are TRBV7-2 and TRBJ2-4; D uncertain. CDR3 length: 16 residues. Germline assignment: CDR1 SGHTA and CDR2 FQGNSA. V was clipped by 0 bases and J by 0 bases, with 9 bases between them. The DNA of the CDR3 is TGTGCCAGCAGCTTAGCCACCGCTCTAGCCAAAAACATTCAGTACTTC. It codes for CASSLATALAKNIQYF.

The chain recombines TRBV7-8 with TRBJ1-3, with TRBD1 matching 7 bases. CDR3 size: 15 residues. CDR1 SGHVS and CDR2 FQNEAQ come from the germline V gene. Losses at the gene ends were 5 bases for V and 2 bases for J; bases not matched to a gene: 6. DNA of the CDR3: TGTGCCAGCAGCAGAAGGGACAGCGCTGGAAACACCATATATTTT. Translation: CASSRRDSAGNTIYF.

The rearrangement joins TRBV5-4 to TRBJ2-1; D unresolved. Germline-derived CDR1 and CDR2 are SGHNT and YYREEE (reference sequence). This CDR3 region has 12 residues. Trimming cost V 3 bases and J 8 bases, with 9 bases left between them. The CDR3, as DNA: TGTGCCAGCAGCTATTCTATACATGAGCAGTTCTTC. Amino acid sequence: CASSYSIHEQFF.

The rearrangement joins TRBV20-1 to TRBJ1-6; D is perhaps TRBD1 (5 bases). This CDR3 is 16 amino acids long. Germline CDR1 DFQATT, CDR2 SNEGSKA (reference sequence). V was shortened by 3 bases and J by 7 bases, with 19 bases between the two germline ends. The CDR3 nucleotides are TGCAGTGCTAGTGGGGGAACCGGGACCGTAAATTCACCCCTCCACTTT. Its protein is CSASGGTGTVNSPLHF.